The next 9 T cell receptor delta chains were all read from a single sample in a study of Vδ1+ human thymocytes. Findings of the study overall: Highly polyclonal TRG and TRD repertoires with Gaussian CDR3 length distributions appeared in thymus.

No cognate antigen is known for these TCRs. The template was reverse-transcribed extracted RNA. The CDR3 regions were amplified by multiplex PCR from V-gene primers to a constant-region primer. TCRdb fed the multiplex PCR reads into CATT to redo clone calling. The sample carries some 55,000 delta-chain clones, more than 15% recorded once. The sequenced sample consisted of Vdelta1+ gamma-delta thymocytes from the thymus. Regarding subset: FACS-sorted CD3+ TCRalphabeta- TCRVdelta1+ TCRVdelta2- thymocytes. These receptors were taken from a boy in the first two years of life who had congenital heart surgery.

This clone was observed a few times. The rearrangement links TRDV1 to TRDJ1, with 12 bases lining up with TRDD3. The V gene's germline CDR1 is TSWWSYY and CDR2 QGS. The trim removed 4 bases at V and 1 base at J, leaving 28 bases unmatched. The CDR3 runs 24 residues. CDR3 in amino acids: CALGGPSYEEYCAGGYGVTDKLIF. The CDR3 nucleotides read TGTGCTCTTGGGGGCCCTTCCTACGAGGAGTACTGTGCTGGGGGATACGGAGTCACCGATAAACTCATCTTT.

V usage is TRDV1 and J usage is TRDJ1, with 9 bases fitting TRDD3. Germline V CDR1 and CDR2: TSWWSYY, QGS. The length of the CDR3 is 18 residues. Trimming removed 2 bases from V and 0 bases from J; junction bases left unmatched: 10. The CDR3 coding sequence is TGTGCTCTTGGGGAAGACCCCAGCTCTGGGGGATACACCGATAAACTCATCTTT. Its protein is CALGEDPSSGGYTDKLIF.

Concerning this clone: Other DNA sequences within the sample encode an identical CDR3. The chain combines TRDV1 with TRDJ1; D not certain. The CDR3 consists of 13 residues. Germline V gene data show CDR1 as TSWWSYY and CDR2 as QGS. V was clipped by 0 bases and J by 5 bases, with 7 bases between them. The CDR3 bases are TGTGCTCTTGGGGAACTTCCCCCAGATAAACTCATCTTT. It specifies CALGELPPDKLIF.

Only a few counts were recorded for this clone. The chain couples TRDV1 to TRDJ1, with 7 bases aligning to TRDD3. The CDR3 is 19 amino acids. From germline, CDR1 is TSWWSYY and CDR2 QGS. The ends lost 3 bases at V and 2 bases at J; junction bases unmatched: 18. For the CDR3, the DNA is TGTGCTCTTGGGGACCTTTCCCGTACTGGGGTGTATGGGACCGATAAACTCATCTTT. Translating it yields CALGDLSRTGVYGTDKLIF.

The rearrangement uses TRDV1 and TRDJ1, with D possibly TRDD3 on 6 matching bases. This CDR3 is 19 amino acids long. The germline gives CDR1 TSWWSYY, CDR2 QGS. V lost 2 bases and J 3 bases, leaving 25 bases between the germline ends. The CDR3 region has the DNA TGTGCTCTTGGGGAATCCCTTATTCTGGGGTTTAGGAGGGCCGATAAACTCATCTTT. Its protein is CALGESLILGFRRADKLIF.

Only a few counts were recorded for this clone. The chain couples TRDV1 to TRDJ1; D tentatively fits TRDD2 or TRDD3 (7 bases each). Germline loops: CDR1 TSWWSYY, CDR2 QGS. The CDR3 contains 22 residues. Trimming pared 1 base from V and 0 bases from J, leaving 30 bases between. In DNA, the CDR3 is TGTGCTCTTGGGGAACCCCCGGCCTTCCTCGTACTGGGGACCCTGTACACCGATAAACTCATCTTT. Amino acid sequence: CALGEPPAFLVLGTLYTDKLIF.

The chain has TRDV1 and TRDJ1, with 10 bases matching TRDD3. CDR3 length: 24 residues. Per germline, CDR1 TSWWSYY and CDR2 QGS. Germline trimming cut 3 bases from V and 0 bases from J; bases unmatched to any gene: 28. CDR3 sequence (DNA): TGTGCTCTTGGGGACAAGATTGATTCCGCCCAAGATTACTGGGGGATCCCGTACACCGATAAACTCATCTTT. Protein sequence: CALGDKIDSAQDYWGIPYTDKLIF.

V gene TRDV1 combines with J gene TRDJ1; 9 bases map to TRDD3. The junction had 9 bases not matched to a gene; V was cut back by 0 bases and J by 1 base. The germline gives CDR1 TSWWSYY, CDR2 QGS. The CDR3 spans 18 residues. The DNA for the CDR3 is TGTGCTCTTGGGGAACTCGGTAGCTGGGGGATTCGCACCGATAAACTCATCTTT. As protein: CALGELGSWGIRTDKLIF.

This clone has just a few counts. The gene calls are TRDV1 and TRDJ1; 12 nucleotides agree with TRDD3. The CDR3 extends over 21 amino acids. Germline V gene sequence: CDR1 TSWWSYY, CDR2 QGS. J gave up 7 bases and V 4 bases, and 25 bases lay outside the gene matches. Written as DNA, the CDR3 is TGTGCTCTTGGGGGCACCCCTAACCTTCCCCCGTACTGGGGGATACATGGTAAACTCATCTTT. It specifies CALGGTPNLPPYWGIHGKLIF.